This entry lists 20 T cell receptor beta chains sequenced from one sample in a study of glioma-infiltrating T cells. Amplification of TCR alpha and beta CDR3 regions from RNA used iRepertoire nested multiplex PCR. TCRdb independently ran MiXCR on the multiplex PCR reads; one entry per CDR3 protein. The sample records about 380,000 distinct CDR3 sequences, less than 50% being singletons. Material for sequencing was glioma tissue, nonneoplastic brain tissue, or PBMCs (not recorded which). The receptor set was obtained from a human donor with low-grade glioma or glioblastoma, undergoing nonglioma brain surgery, or in good health (not recorded which).

This clonotype was seen many times. The rearrangement joins TRBV4-1 to TRBJ2-3, with 10 nucleotides matching TRBD1. The J segment lost 5 bases and the V segment lost 0 bases, leaving 2 bases of the junction unmatched. Looked up from germline, CDR1 is MGHRA and CDR2 is YSYEKL. This CDR3 is 15 amino acids long. The CDR3 DNA reads as TGCGCCAGCAGCCAAGATGACAGGGGGCGAGATACGCAGTATTTT. Residues: CASSQDDRGRDTQYF.

The chain employs TRBV20-1 and TRBJ2-7; tentatively, D is TRBD1 or TRBD2 (5 bases each). The CDR3 is made up of 14 amino acids. CDR1 and CDR2 (germline): DFQATT, SNEGSKA (reference sequence). V was shortened by 3 bases and J by 2 bases, with 14 bases between the two germline ends. CDR3 nucleotide sequence: TGCAGTGCTAGCTGGAAAGAGGGGCCCTACGAGCAGTACTTC. It translates to CSASWKEGPYEQYF.

V is TRBV9 and J is TRBJ1-2; D might be TRBD1 (6 bases). The CDR3 covers 14 residues. Germline CDR1 SGDLS, CDR2 YYNGEE. The V end was cut by 5 bases, the J end by 7 bases, with 18 bases between. The CDR3 nucleotides read TGTGCCAGCAGTCTCAACACAGGGCTGGGTGGCTACACCTTC. Encoded protein: CASSLNTGLGGYTF. The complete variable domain, with remaining parts taken from reference TRBV9 and TRBJ1-2, reads DSGVTQTPKHLITATGQRVTLRCSPRSGDLSVYWYQQSLDQGLQFLIQYYNGEERAKGNILERFSAQQFPDLHSELNLSSLELGDSALYFCASSLNTGLGGYTFGSGTRLTVV.

This chain joins TRBV2 and TRBJ2-3; D is unclear. The CDR3 is made up of 15 amino acids. Deletions cut 3 bases from V and 6 bases from J, with 16 bases between. The V gene's germline CDR1 is SNHLY and CDR2 FYNNEI. The CDR3 DNA sequence: TGTGCCAGCAGTGATGGTGGTCTATATGGGGATACGCAGTATTTT. It specifies CASSDGGLYGDTQYF.

The rearrangement joins TRBV20-1 to TRBJ1-4, with 9 bases aligning to TRBD1. The germline V gene has CDR1 DFQATT and CDR2 SNEGSKA (reference sequence). J was trimmed by 7 bases and V by 2 bases; bases with no gene match: 8. The CDR3 covers 15 residues. CDR3 loop: CSARRTGDRREKLFF. The CDR3 DNA sequence: TGCAGTGCTAGAAGGACAGGGGATAGGCGTGAAAAACTGTTTTTT.

With regard to this clonotype: A much larger clonotype is one base distant, so this may be a read error. J is TRBJ2-3 and V is TRBV6-5; 11 bases map to TRBD2. Germline V lookup: CDR1 MNHEY, CDR2 SVGAGI. The CDR3 consists of 14 residues. V shed 8 bases and J 7 bases; nucleotides not matched to a gene: 8. CDR3 sequence reads: CASWSGTSGYTQYF. The CDR3 nucleotides read TGTGCCAGCTGGTCCGGGACTAGCGGATATACGCAGTATTTT.

The genes are TRBV4-2 and TRBJ2-7; D possibly corresponds to TRBD2 (5 bases). The CDR3 is 16 amino acids. V was trimmed by 0 bases and J by 4 bases, leaving 16 bases between them. Per the germline V gene, CDR1 is LGHNA and CDR2 is YNFKEQ. In DNA, the CDR3 is TGTGCCAGCAGCCAAGATATCGCGGGCGGATGGTACGAGCAGTACTTC. Its protein is CASSQDIAGGWYEQYF.

This clonotype has a count of ten or more. The genes are TRBV20-1 and TRBJ2-3; D unclear. This CDR3 contains 14 residues. V was trimmed by 0 bases and J by 1 base, leaving 8 bases between them. CDR1 DFQATT and CDR2 SNEGSKA come from the germline V gene (reference sequence). The CDR3, as DNA: TGCAGTGCTAGAGATAGTCGACGCACAGATACGCAGTATTTT. Translating it yields CSARDSRRTDTQYF.

This clonotype was seen repeatedly, ten times or more. The chain is built from TRBV15 and TRBJ2-3, with D possibly called TRBD1 or TRBD2 (7 bases each). Germline values: CDR1 LNHNV, CDR2 YYDKDF (reference sequence). CDR3 length: 15 amino acids. V was pared by 0 bases and J by 5 bases, with 12 bases between. The CDR3 DNA follows: TGTGCCACCAGCAGAGATCGCAGGGGGGGAGATACGCAGTATTTT. This gives the protein CATSRDRRGGDTQYF.

This clonotype was picked up many times. This sequence joins TRBV27 and TRBJ2-7; 8 bases match TRBD2. There are 13 residues in the CDR3. The junction had 4 bases not matched to a gene; V was cut back by 9 bases and J by 0 bases. Germline assignment: CDR1 MNHEY and CDR2 SMNVEV (reference sequence). CDR3 in DNA: TGTGCCAGTCGTAGCGGGAACTCCTACGAGCAGTACTTC. Protein sequence: CASRSGNSYEQYF.

The chain couples TRBV3-1 to TRBJ1-2; D gene uncertain. The CDR3 is 14 residues long. V shed 2 bases and J shed 4 bases, with 11 bases lying between them. The germline gives CDR1 LGHDT, CDR2 YNNKEL (reference sequence). CDR3 nucleotide sequence: TGTGCCAGCAGCCAAAAGGGCAGAACCTATGGCTACACCTTC. This translates into CASSQKGRTYGYTF. The full variable domain, with the rest looked up from reference TRBV3-1 and TRBJ1-2, is DTAVSQTPKYLVTQMGNDKSIKCEQNLGHDTMYWYKQDSKKFLKIMFSYNNKELIINETVPNRFSPKSPDKAHLNLHINSLELGDSAVYFCASSQKGRTYGYTFGSGTRLTVV.

This chain uses TRBV4-3 with TRBJ2-5; TRBD2 aligns across 7 bases. The CDR3 has 15 amino acids. Germline V gene data show CDR1 as LGHNA and CDR2 as YSLEER. The V gene end was trimmed by 4 bases and the J gene end by 7 bases; junction bases not matched to a gene: 12. The CDR3: CASSPEAAGEGTQYF. The CDR3 DNA sequence: TGCGCCAGCAGCCCGGAAGCGGCGGGAGAGGGGACCCAGTACTTC.

J is TRBJ2-5 and V is TRBV7-8; D possibly corresponds to TRBD1 (5 bases). The V end was cut by 4 bases, the J end by 1 base, with 16 bases between. Germline V gene sequence: CDR1 SGHVS, CDR2 FQNEAQ. CDR3 length: 16 residues. The CDR3 coding sequence is TGTGCCAGCAGCTCTAGGGGTCGGCCCCTCCAAGAGACCCAGTACTTC. Amino acid sequence: CASSSRGRPLQETQYF.

The chain uses TRBV7-6 and TRBJ2-7, with a weak D call TRBD2 (6 bases). Germline V gene sequence: CDR1 SGHVS, CDR2 FNYEAQ. V shed 3 bases and J shed 6 bases, with 15 bases lying between them. The length of the CDR3 is 14 residues. CDR3: CASSLGGAGFEQYF. CDR3 DNA: TGTGCCAGCAGCTTGGGCGGGGCTGGTTTCGAGCAGTACTTC.

The rearrangement links TRBV7-2 to TRBJ2-2; a weak D match, TRBD1 (6 bases). From germline, CDR1 is SGHTA and CDR2 FQGNSA. The CDR3 contains 13 residues. The V end was cut by 2 bases, the J end by 7 bases, with 8 bases between. The CDR3 bases are TGTGCCAGCAGCTTAAGGGACATCGGGGAGCTGTTTTTT. Amino acid sequence: CASSLRDIGELFF.

With regard to this clonotype: Since a much larger clone is just one base distant, this may be a read error. The rearrangement links TRBV27 to TRBJ2-1, with 8 bases lining up with TRBD2. This CDR3 has 18 residues. Germline values: CDR1 MNHEY, CDR2 SMNVEV (reference sequence). V dropped 4 bases and J dropped 10; count of bases not matched to a gene: 21. Written as DNA, the CDR3 is TGTGCCAGCAGTTCCGCGGGGGGAGGCCCGGGAGGAGGGTTCGAGCAGTTCTTC. Its protein is CASSSAGGGPGGGFEQFF.

This clonotype was seen a single time. A much larger clone differs by one base, so this may be a read error. The rearrangement joins TRBV6-5 to TRBJ2-7; tentatively, D is TRBD1 (5 bases). The CDR3 is made up of 16 amino acids. The germline V gene encodes CDR1 MNHEY and CDR2 SVGAGI. Deletions cut 1 base from V and 3 bases from J, with 16 bases between. The CDR3 nucleotides are TGTGCCAGCAGTTACTGTGGTTCAGGGCTCCACTACGAGCAGTACTTC. Translating gives CASSYCGSGLHYEQYF.

The chain is built from TRBV27 and TRBJ2-7, with D perhaps given as TRBD1 or TRBD2 (5 bases each). The CDR3 covers 14 residues. The V gene's germline CDR1 is MNHEY and CDR2 SMNVEV (reference sequence). Between the trimmed V and J ends, which lost 2 bases and 2 bases, there was a span of 10 bases. CDR3 region: CASSLRGPAYEQYF. DNA for the CDR3: TGTGCCAGCAGTTTAAGGGGACCAGCCTACGAGCAGTACTTC.

V and J are TRBV12-3 or TRBV12-4 and TRBJ1-1; tentative D call: TRBD1 (5 bases). Between the trimmed V and J ends, which lost 6 bases and 10 bases, there was a span of 15 bases. This CDR3 is 12 amino acids long. CDR3 sequence reads: CASSLRVGGAFF. CDR3 in DNA: TGTGCCAGCAGCCTCCGAGTCGGGGGAGCTTTCTTT.

The chain has TRBV10-3 and TRBJ2-2; 9 bases are shared with TRBD1. The CDR3 is 15 amino acids. Germline CDR1 ENHRY, CDR2 SYGVKD. V was clipped by 9 bases and J by 1 base; unmatched bases: 6. CDR3 coding DNA: TGTGCCATTCGGACAGGGGAAAGGAACACCGGGGAGCTGTTTTTT. It translates to CAIRTGERNTGELFF.